The clone carrying this TCR beta chain came up a few times. Its antigen remains unknown. This entry is derived from a study of T cells in Graves' hyperthyroidism and ophthalmopathy. The wider study: Prior to any treatment, at the point of initial diagnosis, peripheral blood was collected. Study-wide findings and caveats: Blood also held most thyroid clonotypes expanded beyond 0.001.

The CDR3 totals 15 residues. Germline CDR1 is DFQATT and CDR2 is SNEGSKA (reference sequence). V was clipped by 5 bases and J by 1 base; unmatched bases: 10. It was RNA transcripts that yielded the amplified TCR beta CDR3 regions. TCR CDR3 underwent first-round RT-PCR with the HTBI primer set. One entry per CDR3 protein, called by TCRdb with MiXCR from the multiplex PCR reads. The data contain approximately 600,000 distinct CDR3 sequences, roughly 15% of them singletons. Stable Graves' hyperthyroidism meant no ophthalmopathy progression within 18 months. The sequencing sample was made of blood. The chain combines TRBV20-1 with TRBJ1-1, with 7 bases matching TRBD1. The clonotype comes from a woman aged 25-40 years with Graves' hyperthyroidism. The CDR3 here is CSAGALQGSNTEAFF. CDR3 DNA: TGCAGTGCTGGGGCCCTACAGGGGTCGAACACTGAAGCTTTCTTT.